A selection of T cell receptor beta chains follows, all from one sample in a study of cytomegalovirus exposure and HLA in healthy donors. Assay used: immunoSEQ multiplex PCR; TCRdb lists only in-frame clones, some missing. The table has 150,000 to 180,000 clones, more than 75% seen once. Sequenced material: PBMCs. Source of these receptors: a man aged 30 to 39 in good health and CMV-seropositive. Each CDR3 is given with its conserved first and last residue. The order of the fields is V gene, D gene, clone size, J gene, CDR3 protein, CDR3 DNA. The D gene is left open where the match is weak. Expanded clones get a size class; other rows say once, few or many, or leave the size out.

TRBV25-1	TRBD1	.	TRBJ1-4	CASSERGQGAYEKLFF	TGTGCCAGCAGTGAAAGGGGGCAGGGGGCCTATGAAAAACTGTTTTTT
TRBV10-3	TRBD1	once	TRBJ2-2	CAIRPPGQGADGELFF	TGTGCCATCAGGCCACCGGGACAGGGGGCGGACGGGGAGCTGTTTTTT
TRBV28	.	.	TRBJ2-7	CACGTPGAYEQYF	TGTGCCTGCGGGACCCCGGGAGCCTACGAGCAGTACTTC
TRBV15	TRBD1	.	TRBJ2-7	CATSVSGTGIHEQYF	TGTGCCACCAGCGTTTCCGGGACAGGGATACACGAGCAGTACTTC
TRBV20-1	.	.	TRBJ1-2	CSAPGRVGYTF	TGCAGTGCCCCCGGCCGGGTGGGCTACACCTTC
TRBV9	.	.	TRBJ2-7	CASSPTSLSSYEQYF	TGTGCCAGCAGCCCCACTAGCCTGAGCTCCTACGAGCAGTACTTC
TRBV11-2	.	.	TRBJ2-7	CASTDPGTFQPKQYF	TGTGCCAGCACTGATCCAGGGACTTTTCAGCCCAAGCAGTACTTC
TRBV7-9	TRBD1	.	TRBJ2-7	CASSPPADRGDYEQYF	TGTGCCAGCAGCCCTCCCGCCGACAGGGGAGACTACGAGCAGTACTTC
TRBV29-1	TRBD1	.	TRBJ2-1	CSAEGAAYNEQFF	TGCAGCGCAGAGGGGGCGGCCTACAATGAGCAGTTCTTC
TRBV9	.	.	TRBJ1-1	CASSGDGGAEAFF	TGTGCCAGCAGCGGAGACGGGGGGGCTGAAGCTTTCTTT
TRBV27	.	.	TRBJ2-1	CASTAPTGTLSGDEQFF	TGTGCCAGCACCGCCCCCACAGGAACTTTGTCTGGGGATGAGCAGTTCTTC
TRBV4-1	.	.	TRBJ2-3	CASSHGGNVLDTQYF	TGCGCCAGCAGCCATGGAGGGAATGTTTTAGATACGCAGTATTTT
TRBV7-6	.	.	TRBJ2-1	CASSQGGAGYNEQFF	TGTGCCAGCAGCCAGGGGGGAGCTGGCTACAATGAGCAGTTCTTC
TRBV11-2	.	.	TRBJ2-7	CASSLESGGRYEQYF	TGTGCCAGCAGCTTAGAGAGTGGGGGCCGATACGAGCAGTACTTC
TRBV7-9	.	.	TRBJ1-1	CASIRTEAFF	TGTGCCAGCATCAGAACTGAAGCTTTCTTT
TRBV9	.	.	TRBJ1-2	CASSSGHPGGYTF	TGTGCCAGCAGCTCGGGCCACCCGGGAGGCTACACCTTC
TRBV7-3	.	.	TRBJ2-7	CASSLTPQAEQYF	TGTGCCAGCAGCTTAACCCCCCAAGCCGAGCAGTACTTC
TRBV2	TRBD1	once	TRBJ2-3	CASSNRGDTDTQYF	TGTGCCAGCAGTAACAGGGGAGACACAGATACGCAGTATTTT
TRBV10-2	.	.	TRBJ2-6	CASSRPVSGANVLTF	TGCGCCAGCAGTCGTCCGGTCTCTGGGGCCAACGTCCTGACTTTC
TRBV18	.	.	TRBJ2-5	CASSRSGGRGETQYF	TGTGCCAGCTCACGCTCCGGAGGGCGGGGAGAGACCCAGTACTTC
TRBV11-3	.	.	TRBJ2-2	CASSLEASEVGELFF	TGTGCCAGCAGCTTAGAGGCCAGCGAGGTGGGGGAGCTGTTTTTT
TRBV11-2	TRBD1	.	TRBJ2-1	CASSFPGGYNEQFF	TGTGCCAGCAGCTTTCCAGGGGGTTACAATGAGCAGTTCTTC
TRBV7-8	TRBD2	.	TRBJ2-7	CASSLASSGPSYEQYF	TGTGCCAGCAGCTTAGCGTCTAGCGGGCCCTCCTACGAGCAGTACTTC
TRBV7-6	.	.	TRBJ2-7	CASSLNGASYEQYF	TGTGCCAGCAGCTTAAATGGAGCTTCCTACGAGCAGTACTTC
TRBV2	.	few	TRBJ2-2	CARQGPDTRTGELFF	TGTGCCAGACAGGGTCCGGACACCAGAACCGGGGAGCTGTTTTTT
TRBV10-3	TRBD2	few	TRBJ2-2	CAIGTSGGNTGELFF	TGTGCCATTGGGACTAGCGGGGGCAACACCGGGGAGCTGTTTTTT